This entry lists 23 T cell receptor beta chains sequenced from one sample in a study of blood T cell repertoires in COVID-19. TCRdb keeps only in-frame clones here, not all; method: immunoSEQ multiplex PCR. This table has about 38,000 clones, roughly 70% appearing once. The specimen sequenced was peripheral blood. These receptor sequences come from a man between 65 and 85 years old with COVID-19, enrolled during active disease.

The chain employs TRBV6-4 and TRBJ2-1; 8 bases map to TRBD1. J gave up 9 bases and V 4 bases, and 8 bases lay outside the gene matches. CDR3 size: 14 residues. CDR1 and CDR2 from the germline V gene are MRHNA and SNTAGT. CDR3: CASSVGQGAREQFF. CDR3 DNA: TGTGCCAGCAGTGTCGGGCAGGGGGCGCGTGAGCAGTTCTTC.

V gene TRBV7-8 combines with J gene TRBJ2-7; tentatively, D is TRBD2 (5 bases). The CDR3 sequence is 17 residues long. Trimming left V 3 bases short and J 1 base short, with 19 bases between. The germline V gene encodes CDR1 SGHVS and CDR2 FQNEAQ. The chain's CDR3 is CASSFLFKRTGSYEQYF. CDR3 DNA: TGTGCCAGCAGCTTCTTATTTAAGCGGACGGGTTCCTACGAGCAGTACTTC. Full variable domain (missing parts from reference TRBV7-8 and TRBJ2-7): GAGVSQSPRYKVAKRGQDVALRCDPISGHVSLFWYQQALGQGPEFLTYFQNEAQLDKSGLPSDRFFAERPEGSVSTLKIQRTQQEDSAVYLCASSFLFKRTGSYEQYFGPGTRLTVT.

This clone was recorded once. Here the CDR3 DNA reads TGTGCCAGCAGTTTAGTTCTCACTGAAGCTTTCTTT. Residues: CASSLVLTEAFF. The chain recombines TRBV12-3 or TRBV12-4 with TRBJ1-1; D call uncertain. V dropped 1 base and J dropped 4 bases, with 4 bases sitting between them. The length of the CDR3 is 12 residues.

The chain couples TRBV3-1 (or the pseudogene TRBV3-2) to TRBJ1-1; 7 positions agree with TRBD1. J lost 10 bases, V lost 4 bases, and 18 bases had no gene match. Germline-derived CDR1 and CDR2 are LGHDT and YNNKEL (reference sequence). The CDR3 spans 16 residues. CDR3 sequence: CASSPRGGRQGIGAFF. The DNA for the CDR3 is TGTGCCAGCAGCCCCCGAGGGGGCCGGCAAGGGATTGGAGCTTTCTTT.

The V call is TRBV2, the J call TRBJ2-7; TRBD1 matches at 10 bases. Trimming cost V 7 bases and J 0 bases; bases outside gene matches: 3. Germline V lookup: CDR1 SNHLY, CDR2 FYNNEI. This CDR3 is built from 14 residues. The CDR3 loop is CASTGTGASYEQYF. CDR3 sequence (DNA): TGTGCCAGCACCGGGACAGGGGCCTCCTACGAGCAGTACTTC.

The CDR3 nucleotides read TGTGCCAGCAGCCCTTTTAAATATGCGGCTTTCTTT. Encoded protein: CASSPFKYAAFF. The J gene is TRBJ1-1, the V gene TRBV7-8, with unresolved D. Germline V CDR1 and CDR2: SGHVS, FQNEAQ. This CDR3 contains 12 residues. V was pared by 5 bases and J by 11 bases, with 15 bases between.

The chain carries TRBV29-1 and TRBJ2-1; 13 nucleotides line up with TRBD2. Germline CDR1 SQVTM, CDR2 ANQGSEA. V lost 8 bases, J lost 15 bases, and 7 bases stayed unmatched. The CDR3 has 11 amino acids. The CDR3 sequence: CSFGLAGARFF. CDR3 DNA: TGCAGCTTTGGACTAGCGGGAGCCCGGTTCTTC.

This clone was seen only a few times. CDR3 in amino acids: CASSAGHVNEQFF. The CDR3 DNA follows: TGTGCCAGTAGTGCCGGACACGTTAATGAGCAGTTCTTC. The chain couples TRBV19 to TRBJ2-1, with D perhaps matching TRBD1 (5 bases). V was trimmed by 5 bases and J by 7 bases, leaving 12 bases between them. The CDR3 length is 13 residues. Per germline, CDR1 LNHDA and CDR2 SQIVND (reference sequence).

The chain links TRBV5-1 to TRBJ1-3; 11 positions agree with TRBD1. Germline V gene sequence: CDR1 SGHRS, CDR2 YFSETQ. This CDR3 has 16 residues. After removal of 2 bases from V and 2 bases from J, the junction contained 3 bases not matched to a gene. This CDR3 is CASSFGQGAAGNTIYF. DNA for the CDR3: TGCGCCAGCAGCTTTGGACAGGGGGCAGCTGGAAACACCATATATTTT. The full variable domain, its missing parts supplied by reference TRBV5-1 and TRBJ1-3, is KAGVTQTPRYLIKTRGQQVTLSCSPISGHRSVSWYQQTPGQGLQFLFEYFSETQRNKGNFPGRFSGRQFSNSRSEMNVSTLELGDSALYLCASSFGQGAAGNTIYFGEGSWLTVV.

This chain joins TRBV13 and TRBJ2-1; 12 bases are shared with TRBD2. The CDR3 runs 15 residues. Unmatched junction bases numbered 2, after V lost 5 bases and J lost 3 bases. Germline V lookup: CDR1 PRHDT, CDR2 FYEKMQ (reference sequence). The CDR3 coding sequence is TGTGCCAGCAGCCCTAGCGGGGGGGTCTACAATGAGCAGTTCTTC. Protein product: CASSPSGGVYNEQFF.

CDR3 bases: TGTGCCAGCAGTGAAAGTAGCGGGGGATTCACAGATACGCAGTATTTT. Residues: CASSESSGGFTDTQYF. V and J are TRBV2 and TRBJ2-3, with 9 nucleotides matching TRBD2. The germline V gene has CDR1 SNHLY and CDR2 FYNNEI. The CDR3 consists of 16 residues. V shed 2 bases, J shed 2 bases, and the junction held 5 bases outside the gene matches.

The chain couples TRBV6-5 to TRBJ1-5, with a possible D match to TRBD1 (5 bases). The CDR3 spans 14 residues. The germline V and J ends were trimmed by 6 bases and 4 bases, with 13 bases remaining between them. Germline lookup yields CDR1 MNHEY and CDR2 SVGAGI. The CDR3 coding sequence is TGTGCCAGCAGGAATGGACACATAAATCAGCCCCAGCATTTT. This codes for CASRNGHINQPQHF.

The chain recombines TRBV19 with TRBJ2-4; a weak D match, TRBD2 (7 bases). The ends were cut back, 9 bases at V and 0 bases at J, with 24 bases in the middle. Per the germline V gene, CDR1 is LNHDA and CDR2 is SQIVND (reference sequence). There are 18 residues in the CDR3. The CDR3 DNA reads TGTGCCAGCTTGGGATACGAAAGCGGGACACTAGCCAAAAACATTCAGTACTTC. Translated, it gives CASLGYESGTLAKNIQYF.

A few counts support this clone. The chain links TRBV12-3 or TRBV12-4 to TRBJ2-2, with D unresolved. The CDR3 covers 11 residues. Trimming pared 6 bases from V and 5 bases from J, leaving 4 bases between. CDR3 bases: TGTGCCAGCAGACTAACCGGGGAGCTGTTTTTT. Translation: CASRLTGELFF.

The chain is built from TRBV19 and TRBJ1-2; the match to TRBD1 covers 7 bases. Germline V lookup: CDR1 LNHDA, CDR2 SQIVND (reference sequence). V gave up 7 bases and J gave up 4 bases; unmatched junction bases: 6. The CDR3 runs to 13 residues. This CDR3 is CASNDRAGYGYTF. CDR3 nucleotides: TGTGCCAGTAACGACAGGGCTGGCTATGGCTACACCTTC. Variable domain in full (rest from reference TRBV19 and TRBJ1-2): DGGITQSPKYLFRKEGQNVTLSCEQNLNHDAMYWYRQDPGQGLRLIYYSQIVNDFQKGDIAEGYSVSREKKESFPLTVTSAQKNPTAFYLCASNDRAGYGYTFGSGTRLTVV.

The chain combines TRBV11-3 with TRBJ2-1; D is possibly TRBD1 (5 bases). V was cut by 5 bases and J by 4 bases, with 9 bases left in between. Germline values: CDR1 SGHNT, CDR2 YENEEA. This CDR3 has 13 residues. The CDR3 reads CASSPRQYNEQFF. CDR3 coding DNA: TGTGCCAGCAGCCCCCGACAGTACAATGAGCAGTTCTTC.

This clone was seen more than once but under ten times. This sequence joins TRBV2 and TRBJ2-7, with D possibly matching TRBD1 (6 bases). This CDR3 is built from 14 residues. Germline loops: CDR1 SNHLY, CDR2 FYNNEI. Deletions cut 4 bases from V and 2 bases from J, with 12 bases between. CDR3 protein: CASSVGQPTYEQYF. The DNA of the CDR3 is TGTGCCAGCAGTGTTGGACAGCCCACCTACGAGCAGTACTTC. Supplemented by reference TRBV2 and TRBJ2-7, the full variable domain reads EPEVTQTPSHQVTQMGQEVILRCVPISNHLYFYWYRQILGQKVEFLVSFYNNEISEKSEIFDDQFSVERPDGSNFTLKIRSTKLEDSAMYFCASSVGQPTYEQYFGPGTRLTVT.

The chain combines TRBV7-2 with TRBJ1-5; tentative D call: TRBD1 (5 bases). CDR3 length: 19 amino acids. Trimming cost V 4 bases and J 0 bases, with 22 bases left between them. Germline CDR1 SGHTA, CDR2 FQGNSA. The CDR3 coding sequence is TGTGCCAGCAGCTCTTTATGCCCCACCAGGGAAAATAGCAATCAGCCCCAGCATTTT. Amino acids: CASSSLCPTRENSNQPQHF.

J is TRBJ1-1 and V is TRBV27; the D is unclear. Trimming cost V 6 bases and J 10 bases, with 18 bases left between them. The length of the CDR3 is 13 residues. CDR1 and CDR2 (germline): MNHEY, SMNVEV (reference sequence). The CDR3 sequence is CASRSRAREVAFF. Written as DNA, the CDR3 is TGTGCCAGCAGGTCAAGGGCTCGGGAGGTAGCTTTCTTT.

The chain employs TRBV19 and TRBJ2-1; 16 bases are shared with TRBD2. Germline loops: CDR1 LNHDA, CDR2 SQIVND (reference sequence). This CDR3 has 19 residues. V lost 5 bases and J lost 2; bases outside the gene matches: 9. CDR3 DNA sequence: TGTGCCAGTAGTTTAACCGGGACTAGCGGGAGGGCCGCCTACAATGAGCAGTTCTTC. Translated: CASSLTGTSGRAAYNEQFF. Variable domain in full (rest from reference TRBV19 and TRBJ2-1): DGGITQSPKYLFRKEGQNVTLSCEQNLNHDAMYWYRQDPGQGLRLIYYSQIVNDFQKGDIAEGYSVSREKKESFPLTVTSAQKNPTAFYLCASSLTGTSGRAAYNEQFFGPGTRLTVL.

The chain has TRBV5-1 and TRBJ2-7; a weak D match, TRBD1 (6 bases). Germline V CDR1 and CDR2: SGHRS, YFSETQ. This CDR3 region has 14 residues. Trimming took off 0 bases at V and 3 bases at J, with 10 bases between the two ends. This chain's CDR3 is CASSLGGTNYEQYF. Here the CDR3 DNA reads TGCGCCAGCAGCTTGGGGGGGACAAACTACGAGCAGTACTTC. The whole variable domain, remainder taken from reference TRBV5-1 and TRBJ2-7, is KAGVTQTPRYLIKTRGQQVTLSCSPISGHRSVSWYQQTPGQGLQFLFEYFSETQRNKGNFPGRFSGRQFSNSRSEMNVSTLELGDSALYLCASSLGGTNYEQYFGPGTRLTVT.

The chain combines TRBV6-2 or TRBV6-3 with TRBJ2-1; D unresolved. With 1 base removed from V and 3 bases from J, the gap between germline ends came to 4 bases. This CDR3 has 13 residues. CDR1 and CDR2 from the germline V gene are MNHEY and SVGEGT. CDR3 nucleotides: TGTGCCAGCAGTTACTACAGCTACAATGAGCAGTTCTTC. Its protein product is CASSYYSYNEQFF.

The chain carries TRBV7-9 and TRBJ2-7; TRBD1 might be the D (6 bases). The germline gives CDR1 SEHNR, CDR2 FQNEAQ (reference sequence). The CDR3 spans 13 residues. V dropped 6 bases and J dropped 3 bases, with 12 bases sitting between them. CDR3 protein: CASSPGQIYEQYF. The CDR3 DNA is TGTGCCAGCAGTCCCGGACAGATCTACGAGCAGTACTTC.